This T cell receptor beta chain appears in the sequencing data of a study of blood T cell repertoires in COVID-19. The study drew participants aged about 18 to 95 years from approximately 23 US areas. People in the exposed group encountered a COVID-19 case within 2 weeks before entering the study. Germline assignment: CDR1 LNHDA and CDR2 SQIVND (reference sequence). The CDR3 length is 14 residues. The V gene end was trimmed by 6 bases and the J gene end by 3 bases; junction bases not matched to a gene: 1. Original analysis: Reference gene primers were amplified, and this amplification served to estimate nucleated cell counts. The method was immunoSEQ multiplex PCR; TCRdb's version includes in-frame clones alone and lacks a portion of them. V and J calls and clone size are those listed in that table; D and trimming were worked out from the DNA. The table lists around 270,000 clones, 75% to 90% of them singletons.

V and J are TRBV19 and TRBJ2-5, with 13 positions matching TRBD2. The sequenced sample was PBMCs or T cells enriched from blood (not recorded which). The TCR sequence derives from a woman between 40 and 55 years old who had been exposed to COVID-19. This CDR3 reads CASRGLAGKETQYF. CDR3 DNA sequence: TGTGCCAGTAGGGGACTAGCGGGAAAAGAGACCCAGTACTTC.